This TCR beta chain comes out of a study of post-analysis software for immune sequencing data. Study-level points and caveats: Controls had significantly higher normalized Chao1 diversity than multiple sclerosis patients. There were five TRBV segments more frequent in patients than controls, and TRBV5-6, TRBV5-1 and TRBV20-1 were among them.

Trimming took 6 bases from V and 1 from J, leaving 6 bases between them. CDR1 and CDR2 from the germline V gene are MNHEY and SVGAGI. The CDR3 extends over 12 amino acids. Sequencing libraries made from TCR beta cDNA carried unique molecular identifiers. From 1 to 10 million T cells, roughly 540,000 cDNA molecules were obtained. In TCRdb, the PCR reads were re-called with MiXCR into one record per CDR3 protein. The sample yields about 540,000 distinct CDR3 sequences, roughly 34% seen once. On this clonotype itself: Its antigen is not identified.

The sequence was collected from a girl aged 2 to 17 with multiple sclerosis. This chain connects TRBV6-5 to TRBJ1-1; D remains ambiguous. The source material was blood. The DNA for the CDR3 is TGTGCCAGCAGAAGATCGAACACTGAAGCTTTCTTT. It is translated as CASRRSNTEAFF.